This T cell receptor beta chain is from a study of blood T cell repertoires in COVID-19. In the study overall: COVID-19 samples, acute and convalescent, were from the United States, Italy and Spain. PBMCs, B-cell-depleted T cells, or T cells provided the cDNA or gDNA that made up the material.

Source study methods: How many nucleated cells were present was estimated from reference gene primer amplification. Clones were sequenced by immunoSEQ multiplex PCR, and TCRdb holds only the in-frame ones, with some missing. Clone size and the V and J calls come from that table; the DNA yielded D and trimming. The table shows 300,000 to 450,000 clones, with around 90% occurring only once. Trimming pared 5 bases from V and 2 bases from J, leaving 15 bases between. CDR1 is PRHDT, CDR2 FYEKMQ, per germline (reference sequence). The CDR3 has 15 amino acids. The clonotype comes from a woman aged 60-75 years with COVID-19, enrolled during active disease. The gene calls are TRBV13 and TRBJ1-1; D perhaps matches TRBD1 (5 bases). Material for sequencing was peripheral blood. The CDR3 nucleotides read TGTGCCAGCAGCCCCCATGCGCAGGGAAACACTGAAGCTTTCTTT. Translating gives CASSPHAQGNTEAFF.